This record concerns one T cell receptor beta chain sequence. This sample was taken from a study of cytomegalovirus exposure and HLA in healthy donors. Deletions cut 8 bases from V and 5 bases from J, with 18 bases between. The CDR3 loop spans 14 amino acids. CDR1 and CDR2 from the germline V gene are MGHDK and SYGVNS. Assay: immunoSEQ multiplex PCR; the TCRdb copy retains only in-frame clones and omits some. The top ten clones hold roughly 7% of a sample with 150,000 to 200,000 clones, around 84% of them seen once. The TCR originated in a young man in good health and CMV-seropositive. The sequenced sample consisted of PBMCs. This chain links TRBV25-1 with TRBJ1-2; D gene unclear. CDR3: CASAGAGWIYGYTF. DNA of the CDR3: TGTGCCAGCGCTGGAGCGGGGTGGATATATGGCTACACCTTC.